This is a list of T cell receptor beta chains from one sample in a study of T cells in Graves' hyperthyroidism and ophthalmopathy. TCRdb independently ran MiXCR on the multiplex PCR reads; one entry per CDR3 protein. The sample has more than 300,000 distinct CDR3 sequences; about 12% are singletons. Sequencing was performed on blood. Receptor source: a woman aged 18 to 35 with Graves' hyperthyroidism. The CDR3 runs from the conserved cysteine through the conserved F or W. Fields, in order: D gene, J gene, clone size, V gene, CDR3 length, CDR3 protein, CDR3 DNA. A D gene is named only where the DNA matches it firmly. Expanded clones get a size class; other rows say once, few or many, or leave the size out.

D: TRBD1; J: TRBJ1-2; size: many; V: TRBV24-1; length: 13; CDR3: CATSVGQGYGYTF; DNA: TGTGCCACCAGTGTTGGACAGGGATATGGCTACACCTTC
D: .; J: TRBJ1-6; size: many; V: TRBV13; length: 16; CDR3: CASSLGGGSQGSPLHF; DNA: TGTGCCAGCAGCTTAGGCGGGGGATCACAGGGATCACCCCTCCACTTT
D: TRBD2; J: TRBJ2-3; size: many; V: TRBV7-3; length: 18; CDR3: CASSLTLPRESFPDTQYF; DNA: TGTGCCAGCAGCTTAACGCTTCCGCGGGAGTCGTTTCCAGATACGCAGTATTTT
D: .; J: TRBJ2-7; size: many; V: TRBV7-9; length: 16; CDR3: CASSLAAKGNAYEQYF; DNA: TGTGCCAGCAGCTTAGCCGCAAAGGGTAACGCCTACGAGCAGTACTTC
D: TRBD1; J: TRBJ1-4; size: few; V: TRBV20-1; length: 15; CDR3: CSAPLLGRGHEKLFF; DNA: TGCAGTGCGCCCCTTCTCGGCAGGGGGCATGAAAAACTGTTTTTT
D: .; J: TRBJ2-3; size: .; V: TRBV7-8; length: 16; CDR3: CASSLILTASTDTQYF; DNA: TGTGCCAGCAGCTTAATCTTGACAGCCAGCACAGATACGCAGTATTTT
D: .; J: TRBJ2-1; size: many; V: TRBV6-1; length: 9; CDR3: CAGGDEQFF; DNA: TGTGCTGGAGGAGATGAGCAGTTCTTC
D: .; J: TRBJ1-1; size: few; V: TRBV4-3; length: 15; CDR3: CASSQEGEMNTEAFF; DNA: TGCGCCAGCAGCCAAGAGGGGGAAATGAACACTGAAGCTTTCTTT
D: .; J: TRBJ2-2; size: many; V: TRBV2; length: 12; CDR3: CASSAGTGELFF; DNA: TGTGCCAGCAGTGCGGGGACCGGGGAGCTGTTTTTT
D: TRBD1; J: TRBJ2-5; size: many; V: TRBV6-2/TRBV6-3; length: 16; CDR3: CASSDLDRVWQETQYF; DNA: TGTGCCAGCAGTGACCTAGACAGGGTATGGCAAGAGACCCAGTACTTC
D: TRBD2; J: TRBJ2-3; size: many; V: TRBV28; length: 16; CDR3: CASSKLSGGSSYTQYF; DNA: TGTGCCAGCAGCAAACTTAGCGGGGGGAGTTCATATACGCAGTATTTT
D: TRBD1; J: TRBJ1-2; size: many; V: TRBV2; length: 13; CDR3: CASSQGAAYGYTF; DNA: TGTGCCAGCAGTCAGGGGGCGGCCTATGGCTACACCTTC
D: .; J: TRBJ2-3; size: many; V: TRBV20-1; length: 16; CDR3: CSANAGVATSTDTQYF; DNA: TGCAGTGCCAATGCTGGGGTCGCCACTAGCACAGATACGCAGTATTTT
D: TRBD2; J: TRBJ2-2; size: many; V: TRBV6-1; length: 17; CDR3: CASSQSLAGGITGELFF; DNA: TGTGCCAGCAGTCAGTCACTAGCGGGAGGTATCACCGGGGAGCTGTTTTTT
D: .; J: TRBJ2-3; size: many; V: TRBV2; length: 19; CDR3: CASAGGGTTTKTSTDTQYF; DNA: TGTGCCAGCGCTGGGGGAGGAACAACCACTAAGACTAGCACAGATACGCAGTATTTT
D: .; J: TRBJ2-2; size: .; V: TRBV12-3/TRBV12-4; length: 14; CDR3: CASSRGLPFRELFF; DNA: TGTGCCAGCAGTAGGGGTCTACCCTTCAGGGAGCTGTTTTTT
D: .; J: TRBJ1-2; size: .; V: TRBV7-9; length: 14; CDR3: CASSLHSGEDGYTF; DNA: TGTGCCAGCAGCTTACACTCAGGGGAGGATGGCTACACCTTC
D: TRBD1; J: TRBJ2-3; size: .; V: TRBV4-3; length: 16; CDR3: CASSQKTGPPADTQYF; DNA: TGCGCCAGCAGCCAGAAGACAGGGCCTCCCGCAGATACGCAGTATTTT
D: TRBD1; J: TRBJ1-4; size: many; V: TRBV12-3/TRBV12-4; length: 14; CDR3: CASSPGQGIEKLFF; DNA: TGTGCCAGCAGTCCGGGACAGGGGATTGAAAAACTGTTTTTT
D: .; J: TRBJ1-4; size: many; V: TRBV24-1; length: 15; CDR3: CATRDPGGTNEKLFF; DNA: TGTGCCACCAGAGATCCGGGTGGGACTAATGAAAAACTGTTTTTT
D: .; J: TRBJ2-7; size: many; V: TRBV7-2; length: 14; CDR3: CASSPTASKYEQYF; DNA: TGTGCCAGCAGCCCGACGGCTAGTAAGTACGAGCAGTACTTC
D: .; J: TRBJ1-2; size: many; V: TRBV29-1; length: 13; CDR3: CSVADGLEYGYTF; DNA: TGCAGCGTAGCGGACGGATTGGAATATGGCTACACCTTC
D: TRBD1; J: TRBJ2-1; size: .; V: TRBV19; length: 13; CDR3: CASNPGQYNEQFF; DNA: TGTGCCAGTAATCCGGGACAGTACAATGAGCAGTTCTTC
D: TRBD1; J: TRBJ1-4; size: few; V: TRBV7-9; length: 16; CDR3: CASSRTDRATNEKLFF; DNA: TGTGCCAGCAGCCGCACCGACAGGGCCACTAATGAAAAACTGTTTTTT
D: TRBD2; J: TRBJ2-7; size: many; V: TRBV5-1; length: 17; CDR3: CASKKTIGLAGGPEQYF; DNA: TGCGCCAGCAAGAAGACCATCGGACTAGCGGGAGGGCCGGAGCAGTACTTC
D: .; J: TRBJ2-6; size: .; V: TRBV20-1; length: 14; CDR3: CSARAQAGANVLTF; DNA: TGCAGTGCTAGAGCACAAGCTGGGGCCAACGTCCTGACTTTC
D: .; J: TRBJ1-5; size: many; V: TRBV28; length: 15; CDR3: CANSPPQYSNQPQHF; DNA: TGTGCCAACAGTCCACCCCAGTATAGCAATCAGCCCCAGCATTTT
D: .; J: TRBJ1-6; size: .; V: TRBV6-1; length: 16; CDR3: CASRGRGAAGVSPLRF; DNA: TGTGCCAGCAGGGGAAGAGGGGCTGCAGGGGTTTCACCCCTCCGCTTT
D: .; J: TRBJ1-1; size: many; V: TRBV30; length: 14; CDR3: CAWRVSRMNTEAFF; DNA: TGTGCCTGGAGGGTCTCAAGGATGAACACTGAAGCTTTCTTT
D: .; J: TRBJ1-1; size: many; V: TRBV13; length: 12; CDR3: CASSPWLQEAFF; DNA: TGTGCCAGCAGCCCATGGCTACAAGAAGCTTTCTTT
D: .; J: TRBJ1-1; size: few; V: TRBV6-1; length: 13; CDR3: CASSKGLNTEAFF; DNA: TGTGCCAGCAGTAAGGGGTTGAACACTGAAGCTTTCTTT
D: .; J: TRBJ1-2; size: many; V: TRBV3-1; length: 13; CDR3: CASSRGQVYGYTF; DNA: TGTGCCAGCAGCCGAGGGCAGGTCTATGGCTACACCTTC
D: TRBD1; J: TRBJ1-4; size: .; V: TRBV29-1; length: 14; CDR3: CSLDPRGLGEKLFF; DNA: TGCAGCCTTGACCCAAGGGGGCTGGGGGAAAAACTGTTTTTT
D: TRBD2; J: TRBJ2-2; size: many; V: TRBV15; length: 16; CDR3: CATSSPGLANTGELFF; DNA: TGTGCCACCAGCAGCCCTGGACTAGCCAACACCGGGGAGCTGTTTTTT
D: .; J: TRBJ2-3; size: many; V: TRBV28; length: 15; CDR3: CASTPRGYRPDTQYF; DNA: TGTGCCAGCACTCCCCGGGGCTACCGTCCAGATACGCAGTATTTT
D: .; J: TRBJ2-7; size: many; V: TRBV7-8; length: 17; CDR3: CASSLGGLTAVTYEQYF; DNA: TGTGCCAGCAGCTTAGGAGGCTTGACAGCGGTAACCTACGAGCAGTACTTC
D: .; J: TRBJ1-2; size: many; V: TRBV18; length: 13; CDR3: CASSPEVSIGYTF; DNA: TGTGCCAGCTCACCCGAAGTGTCCATTGGCTACACCTTC
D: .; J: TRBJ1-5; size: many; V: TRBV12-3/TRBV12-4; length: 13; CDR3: CASSFHWDQPQHF; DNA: TGTGCCAGCAGTTTCCACTGGGATCAGCCCCAGCATTTT
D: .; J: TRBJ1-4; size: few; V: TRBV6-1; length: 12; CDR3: CASSNPTGKLFF; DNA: TGTGCCAGCAGCAACCCCACAGGGAAACTGTTTTTT
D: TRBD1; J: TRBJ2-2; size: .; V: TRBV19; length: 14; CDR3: CASSIYRGQGELFF; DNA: TGTGCCAGTAGTATCTACAGGGGGCAAGGGGAGCTGTTTTTT
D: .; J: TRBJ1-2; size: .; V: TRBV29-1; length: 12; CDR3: CSVDVGPYGYTF; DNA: TGCAGCGTTGATGTAGGGCCTTATGGCTACACCTTC
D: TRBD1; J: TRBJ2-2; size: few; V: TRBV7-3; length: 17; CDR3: CASSPTRGTGLTGELFF; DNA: TGTGCCAGCAGCCCTACCCGCGGGACAGGCCTTACCGGGGAGCTGTTTTTT
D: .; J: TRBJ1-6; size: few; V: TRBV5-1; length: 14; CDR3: CASSLSGVPSPLHF; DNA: TGCGCCAGCAGCCTCTCAGGGGTACCCTCACCCCTCCACTTT
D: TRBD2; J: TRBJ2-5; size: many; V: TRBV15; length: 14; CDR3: CATSRERGQETQYF; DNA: TGTGCCACCAGCAGAGAGCGGGGGCAAGAGACCCAGTACTTC
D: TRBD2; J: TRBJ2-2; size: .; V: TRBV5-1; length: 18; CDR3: CASSPPGLAGVNTGELFF; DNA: TGTGCCAGCAGCCCCCCGGGACTAGCGGGGGTGAACACCGGGGAGCTGTTTTTT
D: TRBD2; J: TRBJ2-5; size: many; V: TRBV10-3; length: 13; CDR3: CAIRTSGEETQYF; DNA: TGTGCCATCAGGACTAGCGGGGAAGAGACCCAGTACTTC
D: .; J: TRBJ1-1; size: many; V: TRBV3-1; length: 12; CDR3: CATHSVHQGAFF; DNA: TGTGCCACCCACTCAGTTCATCAGGGGGCTTTCTTT
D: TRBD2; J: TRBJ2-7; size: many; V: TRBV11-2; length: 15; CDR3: CASSEYSGRAWEQYF; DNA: TGTGCCAGCAGCGAGTATAGCGGGAGGGCGTGGGAGCAGTACTTC
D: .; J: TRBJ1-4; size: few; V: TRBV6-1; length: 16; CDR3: CASSTGTGTTNEKLFF; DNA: TGTGCCAGCAGCACCGGGACTGGAACAACTAATGAAAAACTGTTTTTT
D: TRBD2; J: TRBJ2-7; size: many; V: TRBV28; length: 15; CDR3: CASSLRTSGRAGQYF; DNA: TGTGCCAGCAGTCTGAGGACTAGCGGGAGGGCCGGGCAGTACTTC